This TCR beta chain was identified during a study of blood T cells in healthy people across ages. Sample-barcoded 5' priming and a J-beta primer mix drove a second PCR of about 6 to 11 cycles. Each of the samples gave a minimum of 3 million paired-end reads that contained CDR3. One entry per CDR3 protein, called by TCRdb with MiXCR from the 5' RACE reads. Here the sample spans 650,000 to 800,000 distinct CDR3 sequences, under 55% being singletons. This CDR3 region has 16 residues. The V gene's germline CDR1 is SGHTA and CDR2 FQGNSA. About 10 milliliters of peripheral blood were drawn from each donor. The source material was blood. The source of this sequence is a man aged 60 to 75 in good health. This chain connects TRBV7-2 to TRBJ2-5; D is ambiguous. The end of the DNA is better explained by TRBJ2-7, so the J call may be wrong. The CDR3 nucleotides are TGTGCCAGCAGCCCCCGCGACTCCAGGAGTTCCTACGAGCAGTACTTC. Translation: CASSPRDSRSSYEQYF.